This T cell receptor beta chain emerged from a study of identical twins. Study findings and constraints: Compared with models, monozygotic twins showed more out-of-frame TCR alpha sharing. Sequences that were beta out-of-frame showed weaker excess twin sharing.

A template switching step contributed a universal primer site, while unique molecular identifiers were present in the cDNA. TCRdb reanalysed the 5' RACE reads using MiXCR and keeps one entry per CDR3 protein. Of hundreds of thousands of distinct CDR3 sequences listed, around 9.6% are singletons. V shed 4 bases and J shed 3 bases, with 7 bases lying between them. CDR1 and CDR2 from the germline V gene are SGHRS and YFSETQ. This CDR3 comprises 12 residues. In regard to this clonotype: The antigen is undetermined.

Input material: memory (CD45RO+) T cells sorted from blood. The rearrangement uses TRBV5-1 and TRBJ2-5; D remains unclear. This sequence originates from a woman aged 18-35 years in good health. CDR3 protein: CASSLPEETQYF. CDR3 bases: TGCGCCAGCAGCCTCCCTGAAGAGACCCAGTACTTC.